The following is a T cell receptor beta chain sequence with its context. The antigen remains undetermined. The record originates from a study of early T cells in non-severe SARS-CoV-2 infection. The library protocol tagged individual cDNA molecules with unique molecular identifiers. TCRdb re-derived calls from the 5' RACE reads in MiXCR, one entry per CDR3 protein. The sample has 30,000 to 40,000 distinct CDR3 sequences, less than 5.5% seen once. Germline loops: CDR1 SGHVS, CDR2 FNYEAQ. Trimming cost V 2 bases and J 8 bases; bases outside gene matches: 3. The CDR3 is 15 amino acids. General study findings and limits: Matching against VDJdb likely underestimated virus-specific expansions, favoring anti-spike CD8.

The sample consisted of whole blood. V and J are TRBV7-6 and TRBJ1-6, with 10 nucleotides matching TRBD1. The receptor was isolated from an adult who was a healthcare worker with PCR-confirmed SARS-CoV-2 infection or an uninfected control (not recorded which). The CDR3 DNA reads as TGTGCCAGCAGCTTAAACGGACAGGGGGATTCACCCCTCCACTTT. Its translation is CASSLNGQGDSPLHF.